This T cell receptor beta chain was retrieved from a study of blood T cell repertoires in COVID-19. Study in general: From T cells, B-cell-depleted T cells, or PBMCs came the material, which was cDNA or gDNA.

CDR3 length equals 16 residues. The trim removed 5 bases at V and 14 bases at J, leaving 14 bases unmatched. Germline CDR1 and CDR2: SGHNT and YENEEA. In the original processing: Amplifying reference gene primers gave estimates of nucleated cell counts. Sequenced by immunoSEQ multiplex PCR; TCRdb stores in-frame clones only, minus some. That table gives V, J and clone size, and the DNA gave D and trimming. The sample consists of some 260,000 clones, roughly 90% of them appearing once. The sequence was collected from a woman aged 40 to 50 who had recovered from COVID-19. V and J are TRBV11-3 and TRBJ2-1; 14 bases map to TRBD2. The specimen was peripheral blood. The CDR3 loop is CASSPRGTSGSESEFF. The DNA of the CDR3 is TGTGCCAGCAGCCCTAGGGGGACTAGCGGGAGTGAGTCTGAGTTCTTC.